This is a list of T cell receptor beta chains from one sample in a study of blood T cell repertoires in COVID-19. The protocol was immunoSEQ multiplex PCR, while the TCRdb copy is restricted to in-frame clones and leaves out a portion. The sample has approximately 300,000 clones, roughly 90% seen once. The sample was PBMCs or T cells enriched from blood (not recorded which). All receptors come from a woman aged 30 to 39 who had been exposed to COVID-19. Both conserved end residues are part of each CDR3. The order of the fields is D gene, V gene, J gene, clone size, CDR3 DNA, CDR3 protein. The D gene is left open where the match is weak. Rows give clone size only sometimes, using once, few, many, or a class for an expanded clone.

-,TRBV3-1/TRBV3-2,TRBJ2-7,-,TGTGCCAGCAGCCAAACTCAATACGAGCAGTACTTC,CASSQTQYEQYF
TRBD1,TRBV5-1,TRBJ1-1,-,TGCGCCAGCAGCGAGGGACAGGGGGTATGGGACACTGAAGCTTTCTTT,CASSEGQGVWDTEAFF
-,TRBV2,TRBJ2-7,-,TGTGCCAGCAGTGGTGGGGCTGTCCCCCTCTACGAGCAGTACTTC,CASSGGAVPLYEQYF
TRBD1,TRBV2,TRBJ1-2,-,TGTGCCAGCAGTGAATCGACAGGGCCGGACTATGGCTACACCTTC,CASSESTGPDYGYTF
-,TRBV7-3,TRBJ2-7,-,TGTGCCAGCAGCCCACCCACAGGGCAGAGCTCCTACGAGCAGTACTTC,CASSPPTGQSSYEQYF
-,TRBV30,TRBJ2-7,-,TGTGCCTGGGCCGACTCGGCGGGGAGGCAGTACTTC,CAWADSAGRQYF
-,TRBV25-1,TRBJ2-1,-,TGTGCCAGCAGTGAATTTAACAGGGATGAGCAGTTCTTC,CASSEFNRDEQFF
TRBD2,TRBV2,TRBJ2-5,-,TGTGCCAGCAGTGAAGTGCTAGCGGGGGGAGAGACCCAGTACTTC,CASSEVLAGGETQYF
-,TRBV4-2,TRBJ2-5,-,TGTGCCAGCAGCCAAGAGGAGGCGGGGCCTTACCTCCAAGAGACCCAGTACTTC,CASSQEEAGPYLQETQYF
TRBD1,TRBV2,TRBJ2-5,-,TGTGCCAGCAGATACACGACGGGACAGGGGGAGACCCAGTACTTC,CASRYTTGQGETQYF
-,TRBV24-1,TRBJ2-7,once,TGTGCCACCAGTGGAAGGGGAGGTTCGGGAGAGCAGTACTTC,CATSGRGGSGEQYF
-,TRBV5-1,TRBJ1-1,-,TGCGCCAGCTCCGGGGACTCCACTGAAGCTTTCTTT,CASSGDSTEAFF
TRBD1,TRBV14,TRBJ1-2,-,TGTGCCAGCAGCCAAGGGACAGGGAACTATGGCTACACCTTC,CASSQGTGNYGYTF
TRBD1,TRBV2,TRBJ2-5,-,TGTGCCAGCTTGCAAGGACGGACAGGGAGGGAGACCCAGTACTTC,CASLQGRTGRETQYF
TRBD2,TRBV11-2,TRBJ2-1,few,TGTGCCAGCAGCTTTCAGCGGGGGGGCGGCCACAATGAGCAGTTCTTC,CASSFQRGGGHNEQFF
-,TRBV7-9,TRBJ2-1,-,TGTGCCAGCAGCCTAGTGGGGAGCTCCTACAATGAGCAGTTCTTC,CASSLVGSSYNEQFF
TRBD2,TRBV4-2,TRBJ2-5,-,TGTGCCAGCAGCCAACAACTAGCGGGCCCTGGGGAGACCCAGTACTTC,CASSQQLAGPGETQYF
TRBD1,TRBV5-6,TRBJ2-5,-,TGTGCCAGCAGCTTGACGACAGGGGTATTCCAAGAGACCCAGTACTTC,CASSLTTGVFQETQYF
-,TRBV6-5,TRBJ2-1,once,TGTGCCAGCAGTTACTCGACCTCAGGGGACAATGAGCAGTTCTTC,CASSYSTSGDNEQFF
TRBD1,TRBV5-1,TRBJ1-5,-,TGCGCCAGCAGCTTGGCAGGGGGTAGCAATCAGCCCCAGCATTTT,CASSLAGGSNQPQHF
TRBD2,TRBV3-1/TRBV3-2,TRBJ2-5,-,TGTGCCAGCAGCCAAGTGGCGGGGGACCTCCAAGAGACCCAGTACTTC,CASSQVAGDLQETQYF
-,TRBV11-1,TRBJ2-7,-,TGTGCCAGCAGACCCCCACACCAGGGGCATGAGCAGTACTTC,CASRPPHQGHEQYF
TRBD1,TRBV13,TRBJ2-4,-,TGTGCCAGCAGCGTAGGACAGGAATACATTCAGTACTTC,CASSVGQEYIQYF
TRBD1,TRBV19,TRBJ1-2,-,TGTGCCAGTAGTCCGCGGGACAGGGTGAAATATGGCTACACCTTC,CASSPRDRVKYGYTF
-,TRBV3-1/TRBV3-2,TRBJ1-2,-,TGTGCCAGCAGCCAAGTTGGTCCTAAGGGCTACACCTTC,CASSQVGPKGYTF
TRBD1,TRBV19,TRBJ1-5,-,TGTGCCAGTAGTATTATCCCCGGGACAGGAGGCCTAAGTAGCAATCAGCCCCAGCATTTT,CASSIIPGTGGLSSNQPQHF
TRBD1,TRBV7-9,TRBJ1-1,-,TGTGCCAGCAACACGGCAGGGGGGATGAACACTGAAGCTTTCTTT,CASNTAGGMNTEAFF
TRBD1,TRBV27,TRBJ1-3,-,TGTGCCAGCACGATGGACAGGCCTGGCTCTGGAAACACCATATATTTT,CASTMDRPGSGNTIYF
-,TRBV7-9,TRBJ1-4,-,TGTGCCAGCAGCTTAGTAGACGGGAATGAAAAACTGTTTTTT,CASSLVDGNEKLFF
-,TRBV6-5,TRBJ1-1,-,TGTGCCAGCAGTTATAGCGGGGGCGGCAACACTGAAGCTTTCTTT,CASSYSGGGNTEAFF
TRBD1,TRBV5-4,TRBJ2-4,-,TGTGCCAGCAGCTTGGGGACAGGAGGAGGTGGTGTCGGCATTCAGTACTTC,CASSLGTGGGGVGIQYF
-,TRBV6-5,TRBJ2-1,-,TGTGCCAGCAGTTACTCGGGCGAAACCAACAATGAGCAGTTCTTC,CASSYSGETNNEQFF
-,TRBV27,TRBJ1-1,once,TGTGCCAGCAGTTTAAAAGGGGGGGAAAGGGCCACTGAAGCTTTCTTT,CASSLKGGERATEAFF
-,TRBV27,TRBJ1-1,-,TGTGCCAGCAGCTTAGGCGGGGGTTCGGGCACTGAAGCTTTCTTT,CASSLGGGSGTEAFF
-,TRBV27,TRBJ1-1,-,TGTGCCAGCAGGGGGCATGCGAACACTGAAGCTTTCTTT,CASRGHANTEAFF
TRBD2,TRBV7-9,TRBJ2-5,-,TGTGCCAGCAGATACCCGGTAGCGGGGGGCAGGGAGACCCAGTACTTC,CASRYPVAGGRETQYF
TRBD1,TRBV7-9,TRBJ1-3,-,TGTGCCAGCAGCTCGACAGGGGGAGGCTCTGGAAACACCATATATTTT,CASSSTGGGSGNTIYF
-,TRBV16,TRBJ2-7,-,TGTGCCAGCAGCCAACTGACGGGGAAATACGAGCAGTACTTC,CASSQLTGKYEQYF
TRBD2,TRBV4-1,TRBJ2-2,-,TGCGCCAGCAGCCAAACCCCCCGGACTAGCGGACTCACCGGGGAGCTGTTTTTT,CASSQTPRTSGLTGELFF
-,TRBV11-2,TRBJ2-5,-,TGTGCCAGCAGCTTATCCGGAGAGACCCAGTACTTC,CASSLSGETQYF
-,TRBV7-9,TRBJ1-3,-,TGTGCCAGCAGCCCCCTAGTGAGCTCTGGAAACACCATATATTTT,CASSPLVSSGNTIYF
-,TRBV18,TRBJ2-6,-,TGTGCCAGCCCGACGGGGTCCCCTGGGGCCAACGTCCTGACTTTC,CASPTGSPGANVLTF
-,TRBV11-2,TRBJ2-5,-,TGTGCCAGCAGCTCGCTGACATCGCTCGAGACCCAGTACTTC,CASSSLTSLETQYF
TRBD2,TRBV27,TRBJ2-7,-,TGTGCCAGCAGTTTGGGCCCCGGGACTAGCGGGGCCGAGCAGTACTTC,CASSLGPGTSGAEQYF
-,TRBV6-4,TRBJ1-2,-,TGTGCCAGCAGTGACTCTGAGGACTATGGCTACACCTTC,CASSDSEDYGYTF
TRBD1,TRBV5-1,TRBJ1-1,-,TGCGCCAGCTCTCTGGGGACAGGACCGGCGAACACTGAAGCTTTCTTT,CASSLGTGPANTEAFF
TRBD1,TRBV15,TRBJ2-7,-,TGTGCCACCAGCAGAAAAACAGGACAGGGGCCTCGGGAGCAGTACTTC,CATSRKTGQGPREQYF
TRBD2,TRBV5-1,TRBJ2-3,-,TGCGCCAGCAGTCCTGGACTAGCAGCCGATACGCAGTATTTT,CASSPGLAADTQYF
-,TRBV15,TRBJ1-3,-,TGTGCCACCAGCAGAGAGGGCAGCAGCTCTGGAAACACCATATATTTT,CATSREGSSSGNTIYF
TRBD1,TRBV20-1,TRBJ2-1,-,TGCAGTGCTAGTGGGACAGCTTACAATGAGCAGTTCTTC,CSASGTAYNEQFF
-,TRBV7-8,TRBJ2-2,once,TGTGCCAGCAGCCCTCTACCGGGTTTGCGTCTGACCGGGGAGCTGTTTTTT,CASSPLPGLRLTGELFF